The 16 T cell receptor beta chains presented below share a single source sample, sequenced in a study of blood T cell repertoires in COVID-19 (TCRdb year 2020). Libraries were prepared through the immunoSEQ multiplex PCR assay. The source is immuneACCESS, and TCRdb retained only in-frame sequences with V and J called. Part of the clones is not carried over; for the studies checked, unresolved V genes explain less than half of this, and the remainder is unexplained. The sample table contains over 130,000 clones; only one count was recorded for about 86% of them. 3% to 4.5% of the sample belongs to the ten largest clones. The sample taken for sequencing was peripheral blood. Receptors originate from a woman aged 55-69 years with acute or convalescent COVID-19.

The rearrangement joins TRBV7-8 to TRBJ2-1; D is uncertain. V was trimmed by 1 base and J by 7 bases, leaving 8 bases between them. Germline CDR1 SGHVS, CDR2 FQNEAQ. The CDR3 contains 13 residues. CDR3 nucleotides: TGTGCCAGCAGCTTAGAACCTAGGAATGAGCAGTTCTTC. It encodes CASSLEPRNEQFF.

The chain combines TRBV10-3 with TRBJ2-3; 10 positions agree with TRBD2. Trimming at V came to 6 bases and at J to 3 bases, leaving 9 bases not matched to a gene. The CDR3 totals 16 residues. The V gene's germline CDR1 is ENHRY and CDR2 SYGVKD. CDR3 sequence reads: CAIRSGRGSGTDTQYF. The CDR3 DNA follows: TGTGCCATCAGGAGCGGGAGGGGGTCAGGGACAGATACGCAGTATTTT.

CDR3 coding DNA: TGTGCCAGCAGCCGAGATACAGGGCAAGCCCAGCATTTT. Residues: CASSRDTGQAQHF. V gene TRBV7-2 combines with J gene TRBJ1-5; D might be TRBD1 (6 bases). V was pared by 5 bases and J by 11 bases, with 16 bases between. CDR1 and CDR2 from the germline V gene are SGHTA and FQGNSA. CDR3 size: 13 residues.

J is TRBJ1-3 and V is TRBV28, with D hard to call. Trimming shortened V by 1 base and J by 0 bases, and 10 bases separated the two germline ends. Germline CDR1 is MDHEN and CDR2 is SYDVKM. This CDR3 region has 16 residues. As DNA, the CDR3 is TGTGCCAGCAGTTTATTCGCCACCTACTCTGGAAACACCATATATTTT. It codes for CASSLFATYSGNTIYF.

CDR3 DNA sequence: TGTGCCAGCAGTTATGCAGGGAGAGGACTAGGAGGCTACACCTTC. As protein: CASSYAGRGLGGYTF. This chain joins TRBV6-2 or TRBV6-3 and TRBJ1-2; D perhaps matches TRBD1 (5 bases). Trimming took off 3 bases at V and 8 bases at J, with 19 bases between the two ends. This CDR3 is 15 amino acids long. Germline CDR1 and CDR2: MNHEY and SVGEGT.

The DNA of the CDR3 is TGTGCCACTAAGAGAAGCGCGAGCTCCTACGAGCAGTACTTC. This gives the protein CATKRSASSYEQYF. The chain has TRBV6-5 and TRBJ2-7; D unclear. CDR1 and CDR2 from the germline V gene are MNHEY and SVGAGI. V was pared by 10 bases and J by 0 bases, with 16 bases between. This CDR3 spans 14 amino acids.

In this sample, this clone turned up a few times. This sequence joins TRBV2 and TRBJ2-3; tentative D call: TRBD1 (5 bases). V lost 1 base, J lost 3 bases, and 11 bases lay in between. This CDR3 has 15 amino acids. Germline loops: CDR1 SNHLY, CDR2 FYNNEI. The chain's CDR3 is CASSEGGLFTDTQYF. DNA for the CDR3: TGTGCCAGCAGTGAAGGGGGCCTGTTTACAGATACGCAGTATTTT.

The rearrangement uses TRBV1 and TRBJ2-7; TRBD2, the table's D call, was not compared with the DNA. TRBV1 is designated a pseudogene. This CDR3 region has 15 residues. In nucleotides, the CDR3 is TGCACCAGCCCGGGGGGGCGGGAGTACTCCTACGAGCAGTACTTC. As protein: CTSPGGREYSYEQYF.

The V gene is TRBV5-6, the J gene TRBJ2-7; the D gene is possibly TRBD2 (7 bases). V shed 6 bases and J shed 6 bases, with 16 bases lying between them. The V gene's germline CDR1 is SGHDT and CDR2 YYEEEE. This CDR3 is 13 amino acids long. The CDR3 nucleotides are TGTGCCAGCACCCCGAACGGGGGGCGCGAGCAGTACTTC. It yields the protein CASTPNGGREQYF.

The J gene is TRBJ1-5, the V gene TRBV21-1; the tabulated D call, TRBD1, remains unverified against the DNA. TRBV21-1 is an annotated pseudogene. The CDR3 covers 16 residues. CDR3 protein: CASSKVWTGGWQPQHF. For the CDR3, the DNA is TGTGCCAGCAGCAAAGTTTGGACAGGGGGCTGGCAGCCCCAGCATTTT.

This clone turned up a few times. The genes are TRBV5-5 and TRBJ1-1; D unclear. From germline, CDR1 is SGHKS and CDR2 YYEKEE (reference sequence). The CDR3 is made up of 15 amino acids. V dropped 0 bases and J dropped 5 bases, with 14 bases sitting between them. CDR3 loop: CASSLGELGETEAFF. CDR3 DNA sequence: TGTGCCAGCAGCTTGGGAGAGCTCGGGGAAACTGAAGCTTTCTTT.

This chain's CDR3 is CASSSDGRTGELFF. In DNA form, the CDR3 reads TGTGCCAGCAGTTCTGACGGGAGAACCGGGGAGCTGTTTTTT. J is TRBJ2-2 and V is TRBV11-3; a possible D gene is TRBD2 (6 bases). V shed 6 bases and J shed 5 bases, with 13 bases lying between them. This CDR3 spans 14 amino acids. Per the germline V gene, CDR1 is SGHNT and CDR2 is YENEEA.

This sequence joins TRBV27 and TRBJ1-1; D possibly corresponds to TRBD1 (6 bases). The CDR3 has 18 residues. The V gene's germline CDR1 is MNHEY and CDR2 SMNVEV (reference sequence). Trimming cost V 4 bases and J 0 bases, with 21 bases left between them. CDR3 sequence: CASSSDRPAASMNTEAFF. DNA for the CDR3: TGTGCCAGCAGTTCCGACAGGCCGGCCGCATCCATGAACACTGAAGCTTTCTTT.

The chain couples TRBV7-9 to TRBJ1-1, with D possibly matching TRBD1 (5 bases). Germline CDR1 and CDR2: SEHNR and FQNEAQ (reference sequence). This CDR3 region has 16 residues. Trimming took 5 bases from V and 0 from J, leaving 16 bases between them. The CDR3 loop is CASSPGQRLMNTEAFF. CDR3 in DNA: TGTGCCAGCAGCCCTGGACAACGCCTTATGAACACTGAAGCTTTCTTT.

The chain has TRBV19 and TRBJ1-5; D is perhaps TRBD1 (6 bases). Per the germline V gene, CDR1 is LNHDA and CDR2 is SQIVND (reference sequence). This CDR3 comprises 15 residues. Trimming removed 5 bases at V and 3 bases at J, with 14 bases between. CDR3 bases: TGTGCCAGTAGTCCCCTTGGACAGATCAATCAGCCCCAGCATTTT. This translates into CASSPLGQINQPQHF.

This chain uses TRBV2 with TRBJ2-7; D gene unclear. Germline V gene lookup returns CDR1 SNHLY and CDR2 FYNNEI. V lost 4 bases and J lost 2, with 3 bases in between. CDR3 length: 11 amino acids. CDR3 nucleotide sequence: TGTGCCAGCAGTGCAGCCTACGAGCAGTACTTC. It encodes CASSAAYEQYF.